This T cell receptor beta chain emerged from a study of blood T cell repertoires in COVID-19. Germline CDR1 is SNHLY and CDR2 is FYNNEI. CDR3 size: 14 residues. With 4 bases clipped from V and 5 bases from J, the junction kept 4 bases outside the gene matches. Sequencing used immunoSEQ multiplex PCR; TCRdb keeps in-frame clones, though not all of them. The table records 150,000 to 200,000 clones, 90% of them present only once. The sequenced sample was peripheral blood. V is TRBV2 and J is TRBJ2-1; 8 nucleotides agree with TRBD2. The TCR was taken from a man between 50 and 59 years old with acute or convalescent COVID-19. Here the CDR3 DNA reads TGTGCCAGCAGTGTTCAGCGGGAGAACAATGAGCAGTTCTTC. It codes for CASSVQRENNEQFF.